Following are 9 T cell receptor beta chains from one sample sequenced in a study of blood T cells in healthy people across ages. The use of a sample-barcoded 5' primer and a J-beta primer mix characterized a second PCR of about 6 to 12 cycles. TCRdb recomputed calls from the 5' RACE reads with MiXCR, one row per CDR3 protein. The sample includes 550,000 to 650,000 distinct CDR3 sequences, 25% to 30% of them seen just once. Sequencing was performed on blood. The receptors derive from a woman of 80 years or more in good health.

A remark on this clonotype: A read error may explain this, as a much larger clone is one base away. This chain joins TRBV27 and TRBJ1-4; D possibly corresponds to TRBD1 (5 bases). This CDR3 comprises 14 residues. Germline CDR1 is MNHEY and CDR2 is SMNVEV (reference sequence). V was trimmed by 6 bases and J by 5 bases, leaving 13 bases between them. CDR3 coding DNA: TGTGCCAGCAGACCGGGACGGGGGAATGAAAAACTGTTTTTT. Its protein product is CASRPGRGNEKLFF.

The chain recombines TRBV7-2 with TRBJ2-1; 10 nucleotides line up with TRBD2. J lost 10 bases, V lost 2 bases, and 5 bases had no gene match. The CDR3 has 14 amino acids. Germline loops: CDR1 SGHTA, CDR2 FQGNSA. The CDR3 spells CASSLQTSGSEQFF. The CDR3 DNA reads as TGTGCCAGCAGCTTACAGACTAGCGGGTCCGAGCAGTTCTTC.

The rearrangement links TRBV5-1 to TRBJ1-2; D call uncertain. This CDR3 is 13 amino acids long. V was cut by 1 base and J by 3 bases, with 7 bases left in between. In germline, CDR1 is SGHRS, CDR2 YFSETQ. The CDR3 reads CASSLLPDYGYTF. For the CDR3, the DNA is TGCGCCAGCAGCTTGCTGCCGGACTATGGCTACACCTTC.

This clonotype was counted at least ten times. Written as DNA, the CDR3 is TGTGCCACCAGCAGAAATATGGACAACTACTATGGCTACACCTTC. Protein: CATSRNMDNYYGYTF. The chain is built from TRBV15 and TRBJ1-2; possibly TRBD1 for D (5 bases). The germline V and J ends were trimmed by 2 bases and 3 bases, with 13 bases remaining between them. This CDR3 region has 15 residues. CDR1 is LNHNV, CDR2 YYDKDF, per germline (reference sequence). Full variable domain (remainder filled in from reference TRBV15 and TRBJ1-2): DAMVIQNPRYQVTQFGKPVTLSCSQTLNHNVMYWYQQKSSQAPKLLFHYYDKDFNNEADTPDNFQSRRPNTSFCFLDIRSPGLGDTAMYLCATSRNMDNYYGYTFGSGTRLTVV.

This clonotype appeared many times. The chain is built from TRBV7-9 and TRBJ2-1; TRBD1 or TRBD2 may be the D gene (5 bases each). This CDR3 region has 13 residues. Deletions cut 5 bases from V and 10 bases from J, with 15 bases between. Germline CDR1 and CDR2: SEHNR and FQNEAQ (reference sequence). CDR3 nucleotides: TGTGCCAGCAGCCCCCCCGGGACGAGCGAGCAGTTCTTC. This translates into CASSPPGTSEQFF.

This clonotype was counted many times. CDR3 DNA: TGTGCCAGCAGACGGCGGGACAGGAGCTACGAGCAGTACTTC. This gives the protein CASRRRDRSYEQYF. The chain carries TRBV27 and TRBJ2-7, with 8 nucleotides matching TRBD1. CDR3 size: 14 residues. CDR1 and CDR2 from the germline V gene are MNHEY and SMNVEV (reference sequence). Trimming cost V 6 bases and J 3 bases; bases outside gene matches: 7.

This clonotype was seen more than once but under ten times. A read error is possible here, since a much larger clone lies one base away. As DNA, the CDR3 is TGCGCCAGCAGCCAAGGGCCTATCTTCGGCAATGAGCAGTTCTTC. Protein product: CASSQGPIFGNEQFF. The gene calls are TRBV4-3 and TRBJ2-1; unclear D gene. The CDR3 runs to 15 residues. Germline V CDR1 and CDR2: LGHNA, YSLEER. Trimming left V 1 base short and J 6 bases short, with 13 bases between.

Concerning this clonotype itself: It may be a read error: a sequence one base away is much more abundant. The rearrangement joins TRBV30 to TRBJ2-7; D is perhaps TRBD1 or TRBD2 (5 bases each). Germline-derived CDR1 and CDR2 are GTSNPN and SVGIG (reference sequence). The CDR3 is 11 residues long. Here the CDR3 reads CAWTRRDERYF. The CDR3 coding sequence is TGTGCCTGGACCCGCCGGGACGAGCGGTACTTC.

This rearrangement joins TRBV20-1 to TRBJ1-2; possibly TRBD1 for D (6 bases). V was clipped by 1 base and J by 4 bases, with 13 bases between them. The CDR3 spans 14 residues. Looked up from germline, CDR1 is DFQATT and CDR2 is SNEGSKA (reference sequence). The CDR3 region is CSARVPTGSYGYTF. The CDR3 DNA is TGCAGTGCTAGAGTCCCGACAGGCTCCTATGGCTACACCTTC.